This TCR beta chain was captured in a study of blood T cell repertoires in COVID-19. Study context: Samples came from the United States, Italy and Spain, spanning acute and convalescent COVID-19.

CDR1 and CDR2 from the germline V gene are MNHEY and SVGAGI. CDR3 length: 15 amino acids. With 6 bases clipped from V and 0 bases from J, the junction kept 8 bases outside the gene matches. Per the original data handling: By means of reference gene primer amplification, nucleated cell counts were estimated. Only in-frame clones appear in the TCRdb table, and some are missing; sequencing was by immunoSEQ multiplex PCR. Clonal size and the V and J genes are those of that table, whereas D and trimming came from the DNA. The table has about 230,000 clones, about nine tenths seen once. The chain joins TRBV6-5 to TRBJ2-7, with TRBD1 identical over 7 bases. The sequence derives from a woman in her fifties or sixties in a cohort exposed to, infected with or recovered from COVID-19 (not recorded which). What was sequenced was PBMCs or T cells enriched from blood (not recorded which). For the CDR3, the DNA is TGTGCCAGCAGCCGCCGGGACAGAAACTCCTACGAGCAGTACTTC. This codes for CASSRRDRNSYEQYF.